The 10 T cell receptor beta chains presented below share a single source sample, sequenced in a study of cytomegalovirus exposure and HLA in healthy donors (dated by TCRdb to 2016 to 2017). Library method: the immunoSEQ multiplex PCR assay. A mixture of 60 forward primers for TCR Vbeta segments and 13 reverse primers for TCR Jbeta segments was used in the multiplex PCR. TCRdb took over this immuneACCESS table, retaining in-frame rearrangements with V and J assigned. Such tables are incomplete; in checked studies, under half of the missing clones stem from an unresolved V gene, and the remainder is unexplained. The sample includes around 200,000 clones, with 77% observed a single time. Around 3.4% of the sample rests with the top ten. The sequenced sample consisted of PBMCs. These receptor sequences come from a woman aged 55-70 years in good health and CMV-seropositive.

This clone came up a few times. The chain couples TRBV18 to TRBJ1-2; no clear D gene. The CDR3 extends over 15 amino acids. CDR1 and CDR2 (germline): KGHSH, LQKENI. V lost 0 bases and J 3 bases, leaving 11 bases between the germline ends. CDR3 bases: TGTGCCAGCTCACCACCGGCGGGCGCGGACTATGGCTACACCTTC. Protein sequence: CASSPPAGADYGYTF.

The rearrangement joins TRBV7-2 to TRBJ2-7; TRBD2 agrees at 8 bases. Germline V gene sequence: CDR1 SGHTA, CDR2 FQGNSA. This CDR3 is 15 amino acids long. Losses at the gene ends were 4 bases for V and 2 bases for J; bases not matched to a gene: 7. CDR3 amino acids: CASSSYGGGPYEQYF. The DNA of the CDR3 is TGTGCCAGCAGCTCTTATGGCGGGGGGCCCTACGAGCAGTACTTC.

This chain connects TRBV9 to TRBJ2-7; TRBD2 might be the D (6 bases). The CDR3 is made up of 14 amino acids. V lost 0 bases to trimming and J lost 4 bases, with 11 bases between them. The V gene's germline CDR1 is SGDLS and CDR2 YYNGEE. Here the CDR3 DNA reads TGTGCCAGCAGCGTAGAACTAGCACCTTACGAGCAGTACTTC. Its protein is CASSVELAPYEQYF.

The rearrangement joins TRBV5-1 to TRBJ2-5, with 9 bases matching TRBD2. The V segment lost 5 bases and the J segment 5 bases; nucleotides outside the gene matches: 13. Germline V gives CDR1 SGHRS, CDR2 YFSETQ. CDR3 size: 16 residues. As DNA, the CDR3 is TGCGCCAGCAGATTAGCGGGGGCCCCCGCAGGGGAGACCCAGTACTTC. This encodes CASRLAGAPAGETQYF.

The chain combines TRBV28 with TRBJ2-7; D call uncertain. The germline V gene encodes CDR1 MDHEN and CDR2 SYDVKM. The CDR3 totals 12 residues. V gave up 4 bases and J gave up 2 bases, with 6 bases separating them. CDR3 DNA sequence: TGTGCCAGCAGTTCATCCCCCTACGAGCAGTACTTC. This sequence encodes CASSSSPYEQYF.

This chain uses TRBV28 with TRBJ2-4, with D maybe TRBD2 (6 bases). V was cut by 5 bases and J by 1 base, with 15 bases left in between. Per the germline V gene, CDR1 is MDHEN and CDR2 is SYDVKM. The CDR3 length is 16 residues. The CDR3 DNA reads as TGTGCCAGCAGTCTGAGACTAGGACCGGCCAAAAACATTCAGTACTTC. This codes for CASSLRLGPAKNIQYF. The complete variable domain, with remaining parts taken from reference TRBV28 and TRBJ2-4, reads DVKVTQSSRYLVKRTGEKVFLECVQDMDHENMFWYRQDPGLGLRLIYFSYDVKMKEKGDIPEGYSVSREKKERFSLILESASTNQTSMYLCASSLRLGPAKNIQYFGAGTRLSVL.

The chain's CDR3 is CASSPWTGGSYEQYF. The DNA of the CDR3 is TGTGCCAGTAGTCCTTGGACAGGGGGCTCCTACGAGCAGTACTTC. The chain uses TRBV19 and TRBJ2-7; 10 bases are shared with TRBD1. Germline V gene lookup returns CDR1 LNHDA and CDR2 SQIVND (reference sequence). V was clipped by 5 bases and J by 0 bases; unmatched bases: 4. The CDR3 totals 15 residues.

This clone was picked up a small number of times. The V call is TRBV5-1, the J call TRBJ1-1, with a weak D call TRBD1 (6 bases). Germline CDR1 is SGHRS and CDR2 is YFSETQ. The V end lost 4 bases, the J end lost 0 bases, and 13 bases lay between the germline ends. The CDR3 has 15 residues. CDR3 protein: CASSGVDSLNTEAFF. As DNA, the CDR3 is TGCGCCAGCAGCGGAGTGGACAGCTTGAACACTGAAGCTTTCTTT. Supplemented by reference TRBV5-1 and TRBJ1-1, the full variable domain reads KAGVTQTPRYLIKTRGQQVTLSCSPISGHRSVSWYQQTPGQGLQFLFEYFSETQRNKGNFPGRFSGRQFSNSRSEMNVSTLELGDSALYLCASSGVDSLNTEAFFGQGTRLTVV.

In its sample, this clone was seen once. The rearrangement uses TRBV2 and TRBJ1-2; tentatively, D is TRBD1 (6 bases). CDR3 size: 13 residues. The germline V and J ends were trimmed by 4 bases and 7 bases, with 13 bases remaining between them. Per germline, CDR1 SNHLY and CDR2 FYNNEI. CDR3 sequence (DNA): TGTGCCAGCAGTGTGGCAGGGGATCGTGGCTACACCTTC. It codes for CASSVAGDRGYTF.

V gene TRBV7-9 combines with J gene TRBJ1-3, with 9 nucleotides matching TRBD1. This CDR3 contains 16 residues. The germline CDR1 and CDR2 sequences are SEHNR and FQNEAQ (reference sequence). Unmatched junction bases numbered 8, after V lost 3 bases and J lost 5 bases. Here the CDR3 DNA reads TGTGCCAGCAGCTTCCCCGGGACAGGGTTTCGAAACACCATATATTTT. This codes for CASSFPGTGFRNTIYF.